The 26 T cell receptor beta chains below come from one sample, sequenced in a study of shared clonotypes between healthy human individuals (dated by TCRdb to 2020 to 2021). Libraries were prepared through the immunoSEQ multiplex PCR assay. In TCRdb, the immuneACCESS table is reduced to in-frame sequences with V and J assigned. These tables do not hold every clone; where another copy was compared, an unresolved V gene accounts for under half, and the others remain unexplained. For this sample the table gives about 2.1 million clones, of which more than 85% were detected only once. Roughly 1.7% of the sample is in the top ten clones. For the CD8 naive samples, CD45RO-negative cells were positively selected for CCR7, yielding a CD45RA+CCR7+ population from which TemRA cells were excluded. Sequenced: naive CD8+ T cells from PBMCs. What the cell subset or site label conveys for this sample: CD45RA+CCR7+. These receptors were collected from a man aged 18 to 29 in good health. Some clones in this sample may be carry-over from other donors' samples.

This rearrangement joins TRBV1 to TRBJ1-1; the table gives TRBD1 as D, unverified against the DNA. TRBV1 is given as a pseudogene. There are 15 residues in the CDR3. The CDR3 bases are TGCACCAGCAGCCAAGAAGTACTCAGGGTAACTGAAGCTTTCTTT. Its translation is CTSSQEVLRVTEAFF.

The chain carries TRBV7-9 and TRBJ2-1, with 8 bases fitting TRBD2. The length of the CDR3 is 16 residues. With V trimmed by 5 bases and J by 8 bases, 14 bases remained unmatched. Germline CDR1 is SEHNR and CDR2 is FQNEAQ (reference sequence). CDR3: CASSPGAGGSSDEQFF. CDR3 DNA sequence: TGTGCCAGCAGCCCCGGGGCGGGAGGTAGTAGCGATGAGCAGTTCTTC.

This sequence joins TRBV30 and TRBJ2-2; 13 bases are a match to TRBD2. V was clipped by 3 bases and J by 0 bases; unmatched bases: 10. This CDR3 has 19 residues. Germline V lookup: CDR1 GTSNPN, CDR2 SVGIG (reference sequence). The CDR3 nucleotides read TGTGCCTGGAGCGGCCTGAGGACTAGCGGGAGCCCGAACACCGGGGAGCTGTTTTTT. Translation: CAWSGLRTSGSPNTGELFF.

The CDR3 DNA is TGTGCCAGCAGACCGACAGGGGTCTATGGCTACACCTTC. As protein: CASRPTGVYGYTF. The V call is TRBV28, the J call TRBJ1-2; TRBD1 agrees at 8 bases. V shed 6 bases, J shed 4 bases, and the junction held 4 bases outside the gene matches. In germline, CDR1 is MDHEN, CDR2 SYDVKM. There are 13 residues in the CDR3.

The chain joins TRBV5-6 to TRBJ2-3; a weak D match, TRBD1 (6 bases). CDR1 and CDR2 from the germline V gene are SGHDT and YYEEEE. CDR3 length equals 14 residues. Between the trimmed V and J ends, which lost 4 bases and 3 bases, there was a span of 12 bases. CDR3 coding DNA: TGTGCCAGCAGCAGCAGGGGTTGGACAGATACGCAGTATTTT. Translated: CASSSRGWTDTQYF.

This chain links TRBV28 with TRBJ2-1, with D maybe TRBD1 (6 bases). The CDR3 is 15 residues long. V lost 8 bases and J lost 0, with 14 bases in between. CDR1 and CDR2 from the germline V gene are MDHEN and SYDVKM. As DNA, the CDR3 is TGTGCCAGCTTAACAGGGCGGAGCTCCTACAATGAGCAGTTCTTC. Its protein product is CASLTGRSSYNEQFF.

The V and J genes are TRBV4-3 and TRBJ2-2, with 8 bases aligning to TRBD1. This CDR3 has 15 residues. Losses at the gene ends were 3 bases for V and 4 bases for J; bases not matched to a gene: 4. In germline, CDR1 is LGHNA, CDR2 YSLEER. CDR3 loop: CASSHRQGSTGELFF. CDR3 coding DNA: TGCGCCAGCAGCCACCGACAGGGGTCCACCGGGGAGCTGTTTTTT.

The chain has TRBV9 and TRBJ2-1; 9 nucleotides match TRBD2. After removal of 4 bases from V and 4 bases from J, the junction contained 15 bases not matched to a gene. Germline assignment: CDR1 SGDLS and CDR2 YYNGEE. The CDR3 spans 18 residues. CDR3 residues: CASSHGTSNPTPYNEQFF. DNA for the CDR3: TGTGCCAGCAGCCATGGGACTAGCAATCCAACACCGTACAATGAGCAGTTCTTC.

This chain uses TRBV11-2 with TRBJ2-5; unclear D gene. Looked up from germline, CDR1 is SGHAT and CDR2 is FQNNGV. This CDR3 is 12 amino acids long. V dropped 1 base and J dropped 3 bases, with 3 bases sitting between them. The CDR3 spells CASSLAEETQYF. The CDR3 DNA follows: TGTGCCAGCAGCTTAGCAGAAGAGACCCAGTACTTC.

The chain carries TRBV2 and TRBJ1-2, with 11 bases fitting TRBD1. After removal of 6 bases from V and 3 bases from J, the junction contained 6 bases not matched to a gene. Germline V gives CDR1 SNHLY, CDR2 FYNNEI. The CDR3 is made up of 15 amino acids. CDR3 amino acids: CASRLDRGLDYGYTF. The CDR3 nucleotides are TGTGCCAGCAGGCTGGACAGGGGGCTAGACTATGGCTACACCTTC.

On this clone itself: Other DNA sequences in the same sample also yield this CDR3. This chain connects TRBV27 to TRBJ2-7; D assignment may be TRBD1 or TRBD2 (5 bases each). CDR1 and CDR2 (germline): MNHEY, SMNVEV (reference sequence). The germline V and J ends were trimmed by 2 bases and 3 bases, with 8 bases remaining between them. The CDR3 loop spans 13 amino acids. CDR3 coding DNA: TGTGCCAGCAGTTTAGGGACCTACTACGAGCAGTACTTC. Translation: CASSLGTYYEQYF.

The CDR3 here is CASSFGQRYYEQYF. The CDR3 DNA reads as TGTGCCAGCAGTTTCGGGCAAAGATACTACGAGCAGTACTTC. This chain uses TRBV28 with TRBJ2-7; D is undetermined. Germline values: CDR1 MDHEN, CDR2 SYDVKM. The CDR3 extends over 14 amino acids. V dropped 3 bases and J dropped 3 bases, with 12 bases sitting between them.

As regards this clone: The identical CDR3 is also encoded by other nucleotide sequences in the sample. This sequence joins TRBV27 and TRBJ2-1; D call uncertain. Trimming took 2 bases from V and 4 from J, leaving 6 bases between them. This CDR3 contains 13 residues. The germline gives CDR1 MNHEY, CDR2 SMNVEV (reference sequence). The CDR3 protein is CASSLAPYNEQFF. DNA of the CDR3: TGTGCCAGCAGTTTAGCCCCATACAATGAGCAGTTCTTC.

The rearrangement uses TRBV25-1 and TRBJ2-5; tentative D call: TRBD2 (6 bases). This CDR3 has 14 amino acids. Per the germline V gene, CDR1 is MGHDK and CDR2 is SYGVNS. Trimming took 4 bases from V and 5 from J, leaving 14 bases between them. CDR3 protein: CASSVRGGGETQYF. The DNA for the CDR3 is TGTGCCAGCAGTGTAAGGGGTGGGGGGGAGACCCAGTACTTC.

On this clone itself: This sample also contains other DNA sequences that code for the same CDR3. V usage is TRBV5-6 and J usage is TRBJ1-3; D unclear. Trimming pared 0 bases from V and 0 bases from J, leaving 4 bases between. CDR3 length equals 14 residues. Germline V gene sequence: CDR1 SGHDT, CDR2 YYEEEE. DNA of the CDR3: TGTGCCAGCAGCTTGGGGGACTCTGGAAACACCATATATTTT. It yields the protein CASSLGDSGNTIYF.

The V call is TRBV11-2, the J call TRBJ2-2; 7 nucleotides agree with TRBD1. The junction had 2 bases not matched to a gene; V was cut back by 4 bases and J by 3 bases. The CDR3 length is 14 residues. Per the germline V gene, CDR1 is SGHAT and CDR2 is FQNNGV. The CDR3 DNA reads TGTGCCAGCAGCTCGGGACAGTACACCGGGGAGCTGTTTTTT. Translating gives CASSSGQYTGELFF.

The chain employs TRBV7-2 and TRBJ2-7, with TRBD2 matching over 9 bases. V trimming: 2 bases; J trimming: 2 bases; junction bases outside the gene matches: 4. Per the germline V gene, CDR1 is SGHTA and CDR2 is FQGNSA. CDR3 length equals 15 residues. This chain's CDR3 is CASSLSASGTYEQYF. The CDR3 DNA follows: TGTGCCAGCAGCTTATCAGCTAGCGGGACCTACGAGCAGTACTTC.

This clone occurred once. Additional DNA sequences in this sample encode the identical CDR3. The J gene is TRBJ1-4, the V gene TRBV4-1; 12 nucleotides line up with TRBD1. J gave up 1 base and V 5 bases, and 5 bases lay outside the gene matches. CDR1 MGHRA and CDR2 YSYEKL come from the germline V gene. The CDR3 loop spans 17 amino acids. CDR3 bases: TGCGCCAGCAGCAGCCGGGACAGGGGGCGAACTAATGAAAAACTGTTTTTT. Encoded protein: CASSSRDRGRTNEKLFF.

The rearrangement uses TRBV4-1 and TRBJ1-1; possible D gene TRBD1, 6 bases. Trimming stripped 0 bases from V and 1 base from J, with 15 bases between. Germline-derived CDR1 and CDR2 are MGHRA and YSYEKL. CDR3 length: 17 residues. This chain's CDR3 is CASSQDYMPRGNTEAFF. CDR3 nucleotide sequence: TGCGCCAGCAGCCAAGATTATATGCCCAGGGGGAACACTGAAGCTTTCTTT.

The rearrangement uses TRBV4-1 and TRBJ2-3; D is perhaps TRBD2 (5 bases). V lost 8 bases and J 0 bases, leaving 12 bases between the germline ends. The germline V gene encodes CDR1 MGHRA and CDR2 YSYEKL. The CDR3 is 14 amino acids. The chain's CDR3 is CASLLEASTDTQYF. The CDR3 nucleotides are TGCGCCAGCCTGCTGGAGGCGAGCACAGATACGCAGTATTTT.

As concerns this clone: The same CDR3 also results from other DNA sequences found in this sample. This chain's CDR3 is CASSVVGRDTDTQYF. Written as DNA, the CDR3 is TGTGCCAGCAGCGTAGTTGGGAGGGACACAGATACGCAGTATTTT. The V gene is TRBV9, the J gene TRBJ2-3, with 7 bases that match TRBD2. Germline V lookup: CDR1 SGDLS, CDR2 YYNGEE. This CDR3 has 15 amino acids. Trimming at V came to 0 bases and at J to 2 bases, leaving 3 bases not matched to a gene.

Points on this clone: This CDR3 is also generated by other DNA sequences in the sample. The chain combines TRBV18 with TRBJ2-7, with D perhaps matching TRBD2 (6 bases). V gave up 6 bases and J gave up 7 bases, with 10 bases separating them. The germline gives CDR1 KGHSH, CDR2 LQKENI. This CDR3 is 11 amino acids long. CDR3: CASSPGGEQYF. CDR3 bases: TGTGCCAGCTCGCCTGGGGGGGAGCAGTACTTC.

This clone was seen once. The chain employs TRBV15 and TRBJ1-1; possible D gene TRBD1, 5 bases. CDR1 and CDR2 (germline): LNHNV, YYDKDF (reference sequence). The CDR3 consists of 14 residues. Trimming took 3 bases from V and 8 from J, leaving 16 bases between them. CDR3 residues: CATSRGTRDWEAFF. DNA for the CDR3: TGTGCCACCAGCAGGGGTACTAGGGACTGGGAAGCTTTCTTT.

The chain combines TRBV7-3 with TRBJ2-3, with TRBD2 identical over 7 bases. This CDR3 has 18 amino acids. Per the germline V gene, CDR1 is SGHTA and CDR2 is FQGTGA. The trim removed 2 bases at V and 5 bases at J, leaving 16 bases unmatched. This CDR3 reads CASSLASRSGLAVDTQYF. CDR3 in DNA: TGTGCCAGCAGCTTAGCGTCCCGCTCGGGGCTAGCGGTAGATACGCAGTATTTT.

CDR3 DNA: TGTGCCAGCAGTTCGATACTAGCGGGAGGAGAGACCCAGTACTTC. This encodes CASSSILAGGETQYF. This sequence joins TRBV28 and TRBJ2-5; 12 bases align to TRBD2. Germline V gene sequence: CDR1 MDHEN, CDR2 SYDVKM. The CDR3 is made up of 15 amino acids. V was clipped by 4 bases and J by 4 bases; unmatched bases: 4.

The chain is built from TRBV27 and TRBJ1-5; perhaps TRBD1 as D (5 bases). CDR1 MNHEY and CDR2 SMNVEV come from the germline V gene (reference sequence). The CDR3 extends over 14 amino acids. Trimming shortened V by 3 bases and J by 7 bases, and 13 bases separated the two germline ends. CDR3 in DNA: TGTGCCAGCAGTTTGGGCAGGGTCCCCCAGCCCCAGCATTTT. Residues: CASSLGRVPQPQHF.